These 18 T cell receptor beta chains were sequenced from one sample in a study of CXCR3-negative and CXCR3-positive naive CD8 T cells. UMI-labeled 5' RACE yielded the TRB cDNA libraries. TCRdb re-called the 5' RACE reads and gives one entry per CDR3 protein, without DNA. The clone table shows about 62,000 distinct CDR3 sequences, with the ten largest holding more than 3.5%. The sample comprised naive CXCR3- CD8+ T cells from blood. Subset here: CD45RO-CCR7+CD27+CD95- naive CD8+ T cells lacking CXCR3 (TNR3-). These receptors were collected from a human donor in good health. Some clones in this sample may be carry-over from other donors' samples.

The V call is TRBV6-5, the J call TRBJ1-3; TCRdb selects TRBD1, and the lack of DNA leaves this call unchecked. The CDR3 spans 14 residues. Germline CDR1 and CDR2: MNHEY and SVGAGI. The CDR3 spells CASSPQGAGNTIYF.

The chain links TRBV25-1 to TRBJ1-1; the TCRdb D gene call, TRBD1, has no DNA to confirm it. The CDR3 totals 13 residues. The germline V gene encodes CDR1 MGHDK and CDR2 SYGVNS. CDR3 residues: CASSGDTEDEAFF. Full variable domain (outside the CDR3, taken from reference TRBV25-1 and TRBJ1-1): EADIYQTPRYLVIGTGKKITLECSQTMGHDKMYWYQQDPGMELHLIHYSYGVNSTEKGDLSSESTVSRIRTEHFPLTLESARPSHTSQYLCASSGDTEDEAFFGQGTRLTVV.

V and J are TRBV6-2 or TRBV6-3 and TRBJ2-7. Germline assignment: CDR1 MNHEY and CDR2 SVGEGT. The CDR3 is 14 amino acids. CDR3 amino acids: CASSLPDPVYEQYF.

The rearrangement joins TRBV2 to TRBJ2-2. Germline CDR1 is SNHLY and CDR2 is FYNNEI. CDR3 length equals 14 residues. The CDR3 is CASSDRANTGELFF.

This chain uses TRBV28 with TRBJ1-2; TCRdb reports TRBD1, a call that lacks DNA to check it against. Germline values: CDR1 MDHEN, CDR2 SYDVKM. This CDR3 is built from 15 residues. CDR3 sequence reads: CASSLVSGDNYGYTF.

The chain couples TRBV20-1 to TRBJ2-7; without DNA, the TCRdb call of TRBD1 cannot be checked. Germline V gives CDR1 DFQATT, CDR2 SNEGSKA (reference sequence). This CDR3 has 14 residues. The CDR3 spells CSARGGDREDEQYF.

The V and J genes are TRBV12-3 or TRBV12-4 and TRBJ2-5. The length of the CDR3 is 13 residues. CDR3 in amino acids: CASSSGRQETQYF.

This chain uses TRBV6-6 with TRBJ2-5; TCRdb's assignment of TRBD2 cannot be checked, as there is no DNA. The CDR3 spans 16 residues. Germline V CDR1 and CDR2: MNHNY, SVGAGI (reference sequence). CDR3 amino acids: CASSSLLAGGPETQYF.

This chain uses TRBV4-3 with TRBJ2-1; the TCRdb D gene call, TRBD2, has no DNA to confirm it. The CDR3 has 18 residues. Germline CDR1 and CDR2: LGHNA and YSLEER. The chain's CDR3 is CASSQVWEGIAGLNEQFF.

The genes are TRBV10-3 and TRBJ2-7; TCRdb's D gene call, TRBD1, goes unchecked for lack of DNA. This CDR3 is built from 12 residues. The germline CDR1 and CDR2 sequences are ENHRY and SYGVKD. This chain's CDR3 is CAISPGSDEQYF.

This chain links TRBV6-5 with TRBJ2-5. The CDR3 loop spans 15 amino acids. CDR1 and CDR2 (germline): MNHEY, SVGAGI. The chain's CDR3 is CASSYSWEEAETQYF.

V usage is TRBV4-2 and J usage is TRBJ2-7; TCRdb lists TRBD1, though no DNA is available to test this call. There are 13 residues in the CDR3. Germline-derived CDR1 and CDR2 are LGHNA and YNFKEQ. The CDR3 here is CASSQDRAGEQYF.

The chain has TRBV5-1 and TRBJ2-7. Germline CDR1 and CDR2: SGHRS and YFSETQ. The CDR3 is 16 amino acids. The CDR3 protein is CASSLEGMATSYEQYF.

The gene calls are TRBV7-9 and TRBJ2-3; without DNA, the TCRdb call of TRBD1 cannot be checked. Germline V gene lookup returns CDR1 SEHNR and CDR2 FQNEAQ (reference sequence). The CDR3 has 16 residues. CDR3: CASSSTGQGYTDTQYF.

The rearrangement joins TRBV7-3 to TRBJ2-1; TCRdb picks TRBD2, but there is no DNA to check that call. CDR3 size: 15 residues. Germline V CDR1 and CDR2: SGHTA, FQGTGA. Here the CDR3 reads CASSSLAGGYNEQFF.

This rearrangement joins TRBV4-1 to TRBJ2-1; TCRdb gives TRBD1 as the D gene, but with no DNA this cannot be confirmed. The CDR3 consists of 18 residues. Germline loops: CDR1 MGHRA, CDR2 YSYEKL. CDR3 region: CASSQEPPPGRLNDEQFF.

The chain links TRBV7-3 to TRBJ2-1. The germline CDR1 and CDR2 sequences are SGHTA and FQGTGA. The CDR3 is 14 amino acids. The CDR3 sequence is CASSLMGGNNEQFF.

This clonotype is medium-sized by frequency. This chain connects TRBV20-1 to TRBJ2-1; the D gene TCRdb calls, TRBD1, cannot be checked with no DNA. This CDR3 has 12 residues. The V gene's germline CDR1 is DFQATT and CDR2 SNEGSKA (reference sequence). This CDR3 reads CSARLGDVEQFF.